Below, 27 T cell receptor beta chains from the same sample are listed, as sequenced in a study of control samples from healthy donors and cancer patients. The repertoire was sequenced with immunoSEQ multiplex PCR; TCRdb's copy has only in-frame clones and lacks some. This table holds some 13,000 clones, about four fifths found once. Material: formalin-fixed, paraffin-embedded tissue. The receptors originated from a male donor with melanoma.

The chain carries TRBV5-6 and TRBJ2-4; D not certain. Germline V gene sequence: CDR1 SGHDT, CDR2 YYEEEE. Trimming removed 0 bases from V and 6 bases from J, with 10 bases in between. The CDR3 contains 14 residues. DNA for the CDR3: TGTGCCAGCAGCTTGGACGTACACGGAAACATTCAGTACTTC. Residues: CASSLDVHGNIQYF.

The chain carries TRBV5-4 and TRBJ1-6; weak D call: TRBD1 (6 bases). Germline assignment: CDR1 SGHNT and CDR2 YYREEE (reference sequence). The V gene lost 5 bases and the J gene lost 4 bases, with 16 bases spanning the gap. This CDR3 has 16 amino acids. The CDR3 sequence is CASRLNQGSYNSPLHF. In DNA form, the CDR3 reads TGTGCCAGCAGACTTAATCAGGGGTCGTATAATTCACCCCTCCACTTT.

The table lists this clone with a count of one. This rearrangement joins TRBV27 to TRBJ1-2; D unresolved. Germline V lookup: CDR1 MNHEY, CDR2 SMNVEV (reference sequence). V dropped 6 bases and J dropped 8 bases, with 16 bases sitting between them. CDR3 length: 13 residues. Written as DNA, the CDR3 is TGTGCCAGCAGCCCGTCAAGGGTGGAGGGCTACACCTTC. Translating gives CASSPSRVEGYTF.

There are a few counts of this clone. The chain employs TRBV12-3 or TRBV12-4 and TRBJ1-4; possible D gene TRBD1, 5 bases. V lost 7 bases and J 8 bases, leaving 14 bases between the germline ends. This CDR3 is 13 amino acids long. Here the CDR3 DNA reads TGTGCCAGCACTAAGGGGTTGCGAGAAAAACTGTTTTTT. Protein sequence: CASTKGLREKLFF.

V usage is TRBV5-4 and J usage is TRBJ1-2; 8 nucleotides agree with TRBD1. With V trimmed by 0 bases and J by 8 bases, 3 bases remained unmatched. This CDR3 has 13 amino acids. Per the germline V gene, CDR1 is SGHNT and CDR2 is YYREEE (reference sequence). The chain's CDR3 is CASSLDRGGGYTF. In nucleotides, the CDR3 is TGTGCCAGCAGCTTGGACAGGGGGGGCGGCTACACCTTC.

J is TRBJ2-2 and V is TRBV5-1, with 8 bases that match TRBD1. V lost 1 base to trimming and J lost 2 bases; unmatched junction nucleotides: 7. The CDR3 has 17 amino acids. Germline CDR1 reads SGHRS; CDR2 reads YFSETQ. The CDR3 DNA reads TGCGCCAGCAGCTTGTGGGGACAGGCCCTTAACACCGGGGAGCTGTTTTTT. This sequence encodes CASSLWGQALNTGELFF.

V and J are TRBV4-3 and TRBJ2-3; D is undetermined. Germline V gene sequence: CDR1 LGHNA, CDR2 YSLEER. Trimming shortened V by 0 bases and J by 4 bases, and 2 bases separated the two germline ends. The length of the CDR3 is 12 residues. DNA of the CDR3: TGCGCCAGCAGCCAAGAGGCAGATACGCAGTATTTT. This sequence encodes CASSQEADTQYF.

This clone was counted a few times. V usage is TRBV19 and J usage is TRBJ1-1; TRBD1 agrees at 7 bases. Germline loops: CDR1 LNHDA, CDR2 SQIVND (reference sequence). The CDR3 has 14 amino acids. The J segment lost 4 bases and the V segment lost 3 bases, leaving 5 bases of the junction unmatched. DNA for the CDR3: TGTGCCAGTAGTATTACAGGGGCCGGCACTGAAGCTTTCTTT. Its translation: CASSITGAGTEAFF.

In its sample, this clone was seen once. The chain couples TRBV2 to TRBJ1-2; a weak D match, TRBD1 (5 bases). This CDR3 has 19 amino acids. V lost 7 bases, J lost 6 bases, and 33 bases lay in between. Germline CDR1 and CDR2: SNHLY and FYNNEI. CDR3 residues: CASNHVMTQGLTPRHGYTF. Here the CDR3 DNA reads TGTGCCAGCAATCATGTGATGACCCAGGGCCTTACTCCAAGACATGGCTACACCTTC.

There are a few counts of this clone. CDR3 in amino acids: CAIRPRADNTDTQYF. In nucleotides, the CDR3 is TGTGCCATCAGGCCTCGGGCGGATAACACAGATACGCAGTATTTT. The J gene is TRBJ2-3, the V gene TRBV10-3; D not resolved. The CDR3 spans 15 residues. Germline CDR1 ENHRY, CDR2 SYGVKD. Trimming cost V 6 bases and J 2 bases, with 15 bases left between them.

CDR3 coding DNA: TGTGCCAGCAGTTTATGGGTGGGGGGAGCGTGGGAGCAGTTCTTC. This codes for CASSLWVGGAWEQFF. The chain recombines TRBV27 with TRBJ2-1, with a weak D call TRBD2 (6 bases). The germline V gene encodes CDR1 MNHEY and CDR2 SMNVEV (reference sequence). With 1 base removed from V and 10 bases from J, the gap between germline ends came to 17 bases. CDR3 size: 15 residues.

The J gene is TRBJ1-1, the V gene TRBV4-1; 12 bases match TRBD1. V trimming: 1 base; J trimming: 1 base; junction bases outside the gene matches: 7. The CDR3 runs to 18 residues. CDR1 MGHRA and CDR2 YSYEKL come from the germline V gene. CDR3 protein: CASSQVSGTGGGNTEAFF. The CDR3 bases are TGCGCCAGCAGCCAAGTATCTGGGACAGGGGGCGGGAACACTGAAGCTTTCTTT.

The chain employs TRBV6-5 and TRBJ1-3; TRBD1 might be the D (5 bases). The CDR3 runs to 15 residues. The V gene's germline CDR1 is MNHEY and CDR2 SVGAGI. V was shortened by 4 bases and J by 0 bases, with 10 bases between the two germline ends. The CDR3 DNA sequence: TGTGCCAGCAGTTCCTCACAGGACTCTGGAAACACCATATATTTT. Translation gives CASSSSQDSGNTIYF.

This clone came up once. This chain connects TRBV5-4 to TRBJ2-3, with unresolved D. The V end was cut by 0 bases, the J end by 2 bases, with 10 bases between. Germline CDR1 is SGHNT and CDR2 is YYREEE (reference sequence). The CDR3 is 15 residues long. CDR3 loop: CASSLGLYYTDTQYF. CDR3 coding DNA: TGTGCCAGCAGCTTGGGACTGTATTACACAGATACGCAGTATTTT.

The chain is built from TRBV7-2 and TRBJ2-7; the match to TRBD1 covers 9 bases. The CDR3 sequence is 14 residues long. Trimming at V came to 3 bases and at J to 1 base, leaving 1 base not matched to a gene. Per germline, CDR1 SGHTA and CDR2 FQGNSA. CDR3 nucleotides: TGTGCCAGCAGCTTGACAGGGGGATCCTACGAGCAGTACTTC. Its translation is CASSLTGGSYEQYF.

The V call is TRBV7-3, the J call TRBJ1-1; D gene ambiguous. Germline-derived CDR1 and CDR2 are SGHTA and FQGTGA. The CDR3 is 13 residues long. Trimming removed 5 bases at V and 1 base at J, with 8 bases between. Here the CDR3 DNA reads TGTGCCAGCAGCCCTAACAGGAACACTGAAGCTTTCTTT. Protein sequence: CASSPNRNTEAFF. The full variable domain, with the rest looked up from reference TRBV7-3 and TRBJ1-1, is GAGVSQTPSNKVTEKGKYVELRCDPISGHTALYWYRQSLGQGPEFLIYFQGTGAADDSGLPNDRFFAVRPEGSVSTLKIQRTERGDSAVYLCASSPNRNTEAFFGQGTRLTVV.

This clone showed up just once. CDR3 in DNA: TGTGCCAGCAGTTACTCAAGACTAGCGGGGTCGGACGAGCAGTACTTC. It translates to CASSYSRLAGSDEQYF. V and J are TRBV6-2 or TRBV6-3 and TRBJ2-7, with 11 bases lining up with TRBD2. Unmatched junction bases numbered 6, after V lost 0 bases and J lost 5 bases. This CDR3 region has 16 residues. In germline, CDR1 is MNHEY, CDR2 SVGEGT.

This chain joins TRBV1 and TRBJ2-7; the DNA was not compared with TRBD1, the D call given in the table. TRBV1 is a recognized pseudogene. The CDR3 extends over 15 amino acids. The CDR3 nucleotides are TGCACCAGCAGCTTAAAGAAAGCAGGGCCCCGCGAGCAGTACTTC. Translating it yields CTSSLKKAGPREQYF.

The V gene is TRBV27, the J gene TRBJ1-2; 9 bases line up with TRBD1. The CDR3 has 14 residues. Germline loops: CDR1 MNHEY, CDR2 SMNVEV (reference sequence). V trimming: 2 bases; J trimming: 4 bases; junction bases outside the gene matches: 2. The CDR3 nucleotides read TGTGCCAGCAGTTTAAAGGGACAGGGCTATGGCTACACCTTC. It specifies CASSLKGQGYGYTF.

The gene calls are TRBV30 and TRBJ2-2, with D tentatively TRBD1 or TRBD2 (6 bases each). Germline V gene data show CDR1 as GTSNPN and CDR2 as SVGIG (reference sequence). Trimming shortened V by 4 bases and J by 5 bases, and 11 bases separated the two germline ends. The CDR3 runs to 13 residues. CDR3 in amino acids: CAWIGGGTGELFF. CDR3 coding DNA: TGTGCCTGGATAGGGGGAGGAACCGGGGAGCTGTTTTTT.

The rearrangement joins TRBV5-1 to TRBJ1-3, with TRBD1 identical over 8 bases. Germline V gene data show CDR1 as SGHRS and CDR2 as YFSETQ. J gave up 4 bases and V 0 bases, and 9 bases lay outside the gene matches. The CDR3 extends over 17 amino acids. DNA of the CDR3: TGCGCCAGCAGCTTGGTCACAGGGGGATTCGAAGGAAACACCATATATTTT. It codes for CASSLVTGGFEGNTIYF.

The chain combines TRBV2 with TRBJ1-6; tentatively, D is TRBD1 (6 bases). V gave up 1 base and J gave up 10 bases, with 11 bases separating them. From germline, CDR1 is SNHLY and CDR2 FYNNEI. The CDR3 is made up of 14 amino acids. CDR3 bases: TGTGCCAGCAGTGAAGGCCCCAGGGGATCACCCCTCCACTTT. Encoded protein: CASSEGPRGSPLHF.

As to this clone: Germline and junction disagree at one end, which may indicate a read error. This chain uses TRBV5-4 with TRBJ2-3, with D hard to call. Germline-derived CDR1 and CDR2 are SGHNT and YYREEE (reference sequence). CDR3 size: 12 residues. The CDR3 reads CVSSPNTDTQYF. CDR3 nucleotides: TGTGTCAGCAGCCCCAACACAGATACGCAGTATTTT.

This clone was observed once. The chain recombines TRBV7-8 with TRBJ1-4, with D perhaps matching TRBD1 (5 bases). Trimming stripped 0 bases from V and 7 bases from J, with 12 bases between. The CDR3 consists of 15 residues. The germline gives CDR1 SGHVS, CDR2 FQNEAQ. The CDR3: CASSLAGGLGEKLFF. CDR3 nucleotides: TGTGCCAGCAGCTTAGCGGGGGGGTTAGGTGAAAAACTGTTTTTT.

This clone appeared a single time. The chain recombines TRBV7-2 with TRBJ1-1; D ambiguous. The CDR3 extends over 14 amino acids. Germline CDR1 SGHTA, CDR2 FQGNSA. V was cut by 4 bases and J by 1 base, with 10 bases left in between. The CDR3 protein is CASSSRSKNTEAFF. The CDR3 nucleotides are TGTGCCAGCAGCTCCCGGTCCAAGAACACTGAAGCTTTCTTT.

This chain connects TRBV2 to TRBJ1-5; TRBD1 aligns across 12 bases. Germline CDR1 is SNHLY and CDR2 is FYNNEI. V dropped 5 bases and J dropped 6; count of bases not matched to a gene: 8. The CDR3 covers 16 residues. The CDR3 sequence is CASSRGGQGAPQPQHF. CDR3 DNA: TGTGCCAGCAGTCGGGGGGGACAGGGGGCGCCTCAGCCCCAGCATTTT.

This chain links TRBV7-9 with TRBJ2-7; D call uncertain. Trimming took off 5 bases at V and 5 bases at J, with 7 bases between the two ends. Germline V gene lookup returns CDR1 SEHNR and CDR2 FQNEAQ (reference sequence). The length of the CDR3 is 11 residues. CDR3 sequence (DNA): TGTGCCAGCAGCGTAACCCACGAGCAGTACTTC. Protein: CASSVTHEQYF.